This T cell receptor beta chain was identified in a study of blood T cell repertoires in COVID-19. Sequencing was performed with immunoSEQ multiplex PCR; in TCRdb, only in-frame clones are kept and a portion is missing. This sample has 300,000 to 500,000 clones, with 70% to 90% found just once. Sequenced input: PBMCs or T cells enriched from blood (not recorded which). This clonotype was sampled from a woman in her thirties or forties with acute COVID-19.

CDR3 sequence reads: CASSQRQGKRGGPNTGELFF. CDR3 bases: TGTGCCAGCAGCCAACGGCAGGGGAAACGGGGTGGGCCGAACACCGGGGAGCTGTTTTTT. This chain connects TRBV3-1 (or the pseudogene TRBV3-2) to TRBJ2-2, with a weak D call TRBD1 (6 bases). Germline CDR1 is LGHDT and CDR2 is YNNKEL (reference sequence). The CDR3 spans 20 residues. Trimming left V 2 bases short and J 0 bases short, with 22 bases between.